This T cell receptor (beta chain) appears in the sequencing data of a study of T cell responses to AZD1222 COVID-19 vaccine. The study, taken as a whole, reports: Possibly, clonal diversity was underestimated; donors were largely white British and included more females.

Repertoires were generated with immunoSEQ multiplex PCR, while TCRdb's copy carries only in-frame clones and drops some. The profile shows some 140,000 clones, 70% to 90% of them singletons. About this clone: What it binds is unknown.

CDR1 and CDR2 from the germline V gene are SQVTM and ANQGSEA. Trimming at V came to 7 bases and at J to 4 bases, leaving 7 bases not matched to a gene. This CDR3 contains 13 residues. The chain combines TRBV29-1 with TRBJ1-1; 9 nucleotides align to TRBD1. The material sequenced was peripheral blood, taken 28 days after the second dose of the MenACWY control vaccine. This sequence originates from an adult who received the MenACWY meningococcal vaccine as a control. The CDR3 spells CSARRQGGTEAFF. For the CDR3, the DNA is TGCAGCGCACGAAGACAGGGGGGCACTGAAGCTTTCTTT.